What follows is one T cell receptor beta chain and its context. In TCRdb, the 5' RACE reads were re-called with MiXCR into one record per CDR3 protein. The top ten clones hold 2.8% of a sample with some 46,000 distinct CDR3 sequences, 15% to 20% of them seen once. The sample belongs to a study of chronic HIV infection and antiretroviral therapy. Sequences were obtained from peripheral blood. This receptor was taken from an adult who had HIV and had not received antiretroviral therapy, or was an uninfected healthy control (not recorded which).

The CDR3 DNA reads TGCAGTGCTAACCCCGGGACTATCTATGAGCAGTTCTTC. It yields the protein CSANPGTIYEQFF. This chain uses TRBV20-1 with TRBJ2-1, with 7 bases identical to TRBD2. Germline V CDR1 and CDR2: DFQATT, SNEGSKA (reference sequence). The CDR3 contains 13 residues. J lost 8 bases, V lost 4 bases, and 8 bases had no gene match.